The clone carrying this T cell receptor beta chain was detected ten times or more. The library gave individual cDNA molecules unique molecular identifiers. TCRdb recomputed calls from the RACE reads with MiXCR, one row per CDR3 protein. The sample shows tens of thousands of distinct CDR3 sequences, 9.5% to 10% of them seen only once. This entry belongs to a study of human T cells and chemical hapten exposure. Across the whole study: The sensitizing agent was 2% DPC, placed on approximately 2 cm by approximately 2 cm of upper inner arm skin.

Time point in this sample: patch test 2, 6 weeks after DPC sensitization. Described treatment: therapeutic diphenylcyclopropenone sensitization with weekly scalp DPC. Whole blood that had not been fractionated was the source of extracted total RNA. Blood draws came before every patch-test application. CDR1 KGHDR and CDR2 SFDVKD come from the germline V gene. The CDR3 covers 16 residues. V was clipped by 4 bases and J by 7 bases, with 19 bases between them. The sequence was collected from a woman aged 30 to 39 with alopecia areata. Some clones in this sample may be carry-over from other donors' samples. The chain recombines TRBV24-1 with TRBJ2-4; D might be TRBD2 (6 bases). Sequencing used whole blood, obtained in connection with sensitization to the hapten diphenylcyclopropenone (DPC). The CDR3 loop is CATSDPSIGRGNIQYF. Written as DNA, the CDR3 is TGTGCCACCAGTGACCCCTCGATCGGTCGGGGGAACATTCAGTACTTC.